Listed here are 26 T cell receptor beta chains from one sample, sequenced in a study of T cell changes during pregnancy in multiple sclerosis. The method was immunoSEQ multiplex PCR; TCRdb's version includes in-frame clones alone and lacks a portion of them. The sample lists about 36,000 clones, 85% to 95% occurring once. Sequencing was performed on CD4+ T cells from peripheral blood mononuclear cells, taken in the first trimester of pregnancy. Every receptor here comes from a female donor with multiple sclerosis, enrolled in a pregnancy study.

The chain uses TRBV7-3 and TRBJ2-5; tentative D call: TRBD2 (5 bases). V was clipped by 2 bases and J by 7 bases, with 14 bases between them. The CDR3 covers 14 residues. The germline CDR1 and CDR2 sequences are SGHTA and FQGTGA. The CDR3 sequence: CASSLAGGRATQYF. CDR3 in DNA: TGTGCCAGCAGCTTAGCGGGCGGCCGGGCGACCCAGTACTTC.

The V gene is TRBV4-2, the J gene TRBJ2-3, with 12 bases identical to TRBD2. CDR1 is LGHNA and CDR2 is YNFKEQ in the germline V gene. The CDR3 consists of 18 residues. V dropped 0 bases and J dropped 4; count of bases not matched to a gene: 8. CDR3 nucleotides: TGTGCCAGCAGCCAAGAGCCTAGCGGGGGGGCTATCCCAGATACGCAGTATTTT. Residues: CASSQEPSGGAIPDTQYF.

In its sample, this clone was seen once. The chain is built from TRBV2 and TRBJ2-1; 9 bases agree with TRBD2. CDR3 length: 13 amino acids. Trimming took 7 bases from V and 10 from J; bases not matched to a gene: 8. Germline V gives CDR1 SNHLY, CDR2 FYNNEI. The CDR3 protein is CASKENSGGEQFF. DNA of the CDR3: TGTGCCAGCAAGGAGAATAGCGGGGGCGAGCAGTTCTTC.

CDR3 nucleotides: TGCAGTGCTAGAGATGGGACACCGCAGTACTTC. Its protein product is CSARDGTPQYF. The chain employs TRBV20-1 and TRBJ2-7, with a tentative D call TRBD1 (6 bases). The CDR3 consists of 11 residues. V lost 0 bases, J lost 9 bases, and 9 bases lay in between. CDR1 DFQATT and CDR2 SNEGSKA come from the germline V gene (reference sequence).

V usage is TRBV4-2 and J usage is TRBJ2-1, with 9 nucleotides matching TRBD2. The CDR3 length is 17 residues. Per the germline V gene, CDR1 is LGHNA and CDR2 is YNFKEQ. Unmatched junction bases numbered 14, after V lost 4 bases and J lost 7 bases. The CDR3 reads CASSPPGGRGGSNEQFF. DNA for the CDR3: TGTGCCAGCAGCCCTCCCGGAGGGCGGGGGGGCAGTAATGAGCAGTTCTTC.

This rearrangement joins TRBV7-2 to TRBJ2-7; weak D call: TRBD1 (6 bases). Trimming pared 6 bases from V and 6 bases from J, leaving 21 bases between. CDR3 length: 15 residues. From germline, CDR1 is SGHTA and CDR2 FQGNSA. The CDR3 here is CASRGTRAQGSEQYF. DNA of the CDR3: TGTGCCAGCAGGGGTACCCGAGCCCAGGGGAGCGAGCAGTACTTC.

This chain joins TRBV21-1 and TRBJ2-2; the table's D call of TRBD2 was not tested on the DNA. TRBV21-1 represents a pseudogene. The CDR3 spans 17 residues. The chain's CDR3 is CASSSHGLARNTGELFF. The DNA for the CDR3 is TGTGCCAGCAGCTCCCACGGACTAGCGCGAAACACCGGGGAGCTGTTTTTT.

CDR3 nucleotide sequence: TGTGCCAGCAGCCAAGGGACGGGACTAGCGGGAGGCCCACAGTACGAGCAGTACTTC. It translates to CASSQGTGLAGGPQYEQYF. The chain carries TRBV7-9 and TRBJ2-7, with 15 bases matching TRBD2. J gave up 4 bases and V 5 bases, and 15 bases lay outside the gene matches. Germline CDR1 and CDR2: SEHNR and FQNEAQ (reference sequence). The CDR3 extends over 19 amino acids.

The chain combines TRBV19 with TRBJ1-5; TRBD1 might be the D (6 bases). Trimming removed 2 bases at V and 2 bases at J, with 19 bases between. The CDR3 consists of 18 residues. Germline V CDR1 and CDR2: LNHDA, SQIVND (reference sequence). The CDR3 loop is CASSIPRGGAPGNQPQHF. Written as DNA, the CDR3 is TGTGCCAGTAGTATACCCCGTGGGGGGGCACCCGGCAATCAGCCCCAGCATTTT.

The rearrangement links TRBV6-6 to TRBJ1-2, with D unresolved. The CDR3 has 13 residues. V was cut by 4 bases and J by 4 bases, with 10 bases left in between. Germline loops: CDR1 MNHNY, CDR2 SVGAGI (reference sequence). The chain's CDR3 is CASSLWQAYGYTF. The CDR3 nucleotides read TGTGCCAGCAGTTTGTGGCAGGCCTATGGCTACACCTTC.

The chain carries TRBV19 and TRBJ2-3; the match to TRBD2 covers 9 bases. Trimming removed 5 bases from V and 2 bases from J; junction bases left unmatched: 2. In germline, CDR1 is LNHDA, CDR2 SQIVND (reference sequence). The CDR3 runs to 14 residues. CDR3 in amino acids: CASSRLAVTDTQYF. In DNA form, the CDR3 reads TGTGCCAGTAGTCGACTAGCGGTCACAGATACGCAGTATTTT.

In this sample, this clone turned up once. The CDR3 DNA sequence: TGTGCCAGCAGCCAAGGGGGAACAGGGGGGGCCCAGTACTTC. Protein sequence: CASSQGGTGGAQYF. The chain is built from TRBV4-2 and TRBJ2-5; TRBD1 might be the D (8 bases). Germline V lookup: CDR1 LGHNA, CDR2 YNFKEQ. The V gene lost 1 base and the J gene lost 9 bases, with 15 bases spanning the gap. The CDR3 totals 14 residues.

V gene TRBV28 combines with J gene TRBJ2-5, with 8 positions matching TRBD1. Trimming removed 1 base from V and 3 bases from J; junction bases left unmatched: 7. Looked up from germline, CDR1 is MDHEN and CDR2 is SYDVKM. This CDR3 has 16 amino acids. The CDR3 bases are TGTGCCAGCAGTTTATCATCCGGGACAGGAGAAGAGACCCAGTACTTC. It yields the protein CASSLSSGTGEETQYF.

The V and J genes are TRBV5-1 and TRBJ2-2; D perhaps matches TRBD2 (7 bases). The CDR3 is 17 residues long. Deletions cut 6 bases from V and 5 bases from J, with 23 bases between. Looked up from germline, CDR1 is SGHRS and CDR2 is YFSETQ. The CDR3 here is CASILPWGGASTGELFF. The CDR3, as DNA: TGCGCCAGCATCCTACCTTGGGGGGGGGCTTCGACCGGGGAGCTGTTTTTT.

The CDR3 loop reads CASSQASNRVSGELFF. Written as DNA, the CDR3 is TGCGCCAGCAGCCAGGCATCCAACCGGGTCTCCGGGGAGCTGTTTTTT. This chain links TRBV4-1 with TRBJ2-2, with D uncertain. The CDR3 length is 16 residues. Germline values: CDR1 MGHRA, CDR2 YSYEKL. Trimming removed 3 bases from V and 6 bases from J, with 17 bases in between.

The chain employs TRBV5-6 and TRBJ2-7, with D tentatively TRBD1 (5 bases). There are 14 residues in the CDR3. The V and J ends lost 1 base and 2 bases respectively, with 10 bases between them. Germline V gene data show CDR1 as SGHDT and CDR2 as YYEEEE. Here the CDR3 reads CASSLMAGTYEQYF. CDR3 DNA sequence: TGTGCCAGCAGCTTGATGGCAGGGACCTACGAGCAGTACTTC.

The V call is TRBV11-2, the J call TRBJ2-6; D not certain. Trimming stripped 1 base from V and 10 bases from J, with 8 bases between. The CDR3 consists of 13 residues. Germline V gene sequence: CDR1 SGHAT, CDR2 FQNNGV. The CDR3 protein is CASSLVAGNVLTF. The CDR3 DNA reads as TGTGCCAGCAGCTTAGTAGCTGGTAACGTCCTGACTTTC.

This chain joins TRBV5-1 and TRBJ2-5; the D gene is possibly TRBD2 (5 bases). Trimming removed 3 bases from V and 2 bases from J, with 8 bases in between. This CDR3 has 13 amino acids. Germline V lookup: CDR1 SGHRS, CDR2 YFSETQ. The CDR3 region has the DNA TGCGCCAGCAGCTCCGGACTGCAAGAGACCCAGTACTTC. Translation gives CASSSGLQETQYF.

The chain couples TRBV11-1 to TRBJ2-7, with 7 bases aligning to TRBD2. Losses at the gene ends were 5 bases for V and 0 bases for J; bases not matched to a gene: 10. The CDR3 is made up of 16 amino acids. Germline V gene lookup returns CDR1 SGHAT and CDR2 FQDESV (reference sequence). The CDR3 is CASSLFKRGNSYEQYF. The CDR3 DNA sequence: TGTGCCAGCAGCCTCTTTAAGCGGGGAAACTCCTACGAGCAGTACTTC.

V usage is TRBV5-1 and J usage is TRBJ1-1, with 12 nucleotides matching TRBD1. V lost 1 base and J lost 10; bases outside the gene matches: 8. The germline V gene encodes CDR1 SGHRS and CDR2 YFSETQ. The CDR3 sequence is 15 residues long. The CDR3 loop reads CASSLQGQGALRAFF. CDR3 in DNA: TGCGCCAGCAGCTTGCAGGGACAGGGGGCTCTAAGAGCTTTCTTT.

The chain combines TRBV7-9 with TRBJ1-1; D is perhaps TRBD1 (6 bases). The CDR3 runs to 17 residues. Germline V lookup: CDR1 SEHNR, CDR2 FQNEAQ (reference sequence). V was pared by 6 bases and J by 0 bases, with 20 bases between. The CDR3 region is CASRLRGGPELNTEAFF. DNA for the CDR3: TGTGCCAGCAGGTTAAGGGGGGGACCAGAACTGAACACTGAAGCTTTCTTT.

This CDR3 is CASSLSRLVLYEQYF. CDR3 coding DNA: TGTGCCAGCAGCTTAAGTAGACTAGTCTTGTACGAGCAGTACTTC. V gene TRBV7-2 combines with J gene TRBJ2-7, with D perhaps TRBD2 (6 bases). Trimming stripped 2 bases from V and 4 bases from J, with 15 bases between. The CDR3 is made up of 15 amino acids. The germline CDR1 and CDR2 sequences are SGHTA and FQGNSA. The full variable domain, its missing parts supplied by reference TRBV7-2 and TRBJ2-7, is GAGVSQSPSNKVTEKGKDVELRCDPISGHTALYWYRQSLGQGLEFLIYFQGNSAPDKSGLPSDRFSAERTGGSVSTLTIQRTQQEDSAVYLCASSLSRLVLYEQYFGPGTRLTVT.

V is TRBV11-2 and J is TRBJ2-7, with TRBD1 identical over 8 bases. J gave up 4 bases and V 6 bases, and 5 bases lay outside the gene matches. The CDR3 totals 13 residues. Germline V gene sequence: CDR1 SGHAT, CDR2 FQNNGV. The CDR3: CASRATGEYEQYF. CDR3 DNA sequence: TGTGCCAGCAGGGCGACAGGGGAATACGAGCAGTACTTC.

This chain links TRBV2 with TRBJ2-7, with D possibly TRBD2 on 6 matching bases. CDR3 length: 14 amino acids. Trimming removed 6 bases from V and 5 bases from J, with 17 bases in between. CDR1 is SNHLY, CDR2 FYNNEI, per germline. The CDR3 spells CASSRGGSRHEQYF. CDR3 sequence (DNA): TGTGCCAGCAGCCGTGGGGGGAGTCGGCACGAGCAGTACTTC.

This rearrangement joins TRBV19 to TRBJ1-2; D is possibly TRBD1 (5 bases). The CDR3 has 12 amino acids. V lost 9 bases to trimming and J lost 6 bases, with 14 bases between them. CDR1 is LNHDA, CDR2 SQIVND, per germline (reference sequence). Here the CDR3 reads CASQQAWNGYTF. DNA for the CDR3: TGTGCCAGCCAACAGGCCTGGAATGGCTACACCTTC.

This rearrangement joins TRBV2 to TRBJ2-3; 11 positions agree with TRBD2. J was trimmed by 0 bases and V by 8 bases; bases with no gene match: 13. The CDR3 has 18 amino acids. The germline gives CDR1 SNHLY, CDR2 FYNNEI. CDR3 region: CASLQQRLAGGSTDTQYF. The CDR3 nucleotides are TGTGCCAGCCTCCAGCAGAGGCTAGCGGGGGGTAGCACAGATACGCAGTATTTT.